This T cell receptor beta chain comes out of a study of CD8 T cells in Susac syndrome. Reverse transcription used roughly 0.5 to 1 ug RNA and random hexamers. Amplification of TCR beta CDR3 used immunoSEQ multiplex PCR across 54 Vbeta and 13 Jbeta. MiXCR, run by TCRdb on the immunoSEQ multiplex PCR reads, gives a single entry per CDR3 protein. The sample consists of 250,000 to 350,000 distinct CDR3 sequences, 85% of them appearing once. This clonotype was found once. This clonotype originated in a human donor with multiple sclerosis. The sample consisted of CD8+ T cells from PBMCs.

CDR3 region: CSAGHANTGELFF. CDR3 coding DNA: TGCAGCGCCGGGCACGCGAACACCGGGGAGCTGTTTTTT. The chain carries TRBV29-1 and TRBJ2-2; D is uncertain. Looked up from germline, CDR1 is SQVTM and CDR2 is ANQGSEA. The CDR3 loop spans 13 amino acids. V lost 7 bases and J lost 0, with 9 bases in between.